The 10 T cell receptor beta chains listed next were all sequenced from one sample in a study of Ad26.COV2.S vaccination and SARS-CoV-2 variants. Specified treatment: around 19 received Ad26.COV2.S at low or high dose, single or two shots; about 5 received placebo; per-sample allocation not given. Sample collection was performed on day 63 after the first vaccine or placebo injection. TCRdb keeps only in-frame clones here, not all; method: immunoSEQ multiplex PCR. The sample contains approximately 480,000 clones, approximately 90% of which appear only once. The sequences come from peripheral blood, collected in a trial of Ad26.COV2.S vaccine versus placebo. Every receptor here comes from a person between 18 and 65 years old who received the Ad26.COV2.S COVID-19 vaccine or a placebo.

This clone was picked up a small number of times. The chain joins TRBV19 to TRBJ1-5, with 11 bases identical to TRBD1. V shed 5 bases and J 4 bases; nucleotides not matched to a gene: 7. Looked up from germline, CDR1 is LNHDA and CDR2 is SQIVND (reference sequence). CDR3 length: 16 residues. CDR3 loop: CASSSPDRGRNQPQHF. The CDR3 coding sequence is TGTGCCAGTAGTTCCCCGGACAGGGGGCGGAATCAGCCCCAGCATTTT.

This chain joins TRBV7-2 and TRBJ1-1; possibly TRBD1 for D (5 bases). V shed 2 bases and J shed 8 bases, with 9 bases lying between them. The CDR3 covers 12 residues. CDR1 SGHTA and CDR2 FQGNSA come from the germline V gene. The CDR3 region has the DNA TGTGCCAGCAGCTTACCCTACAGGGAAGCTTTCTTT. The encoded protein is CASSLPYREAFF.

In nucleotides, the CDR3 is TGTGCCAGCAGCTTGGAGCCTAGACCCTACAATGAGCAGTTCTTC. Protein sequence: CASSLEPRPYNEQFF. The rearrangement joins TRBV5-6 to TRBJ2-1; D is unresolved. Trimming removed 0 bases at V and 2 bases at J, with 9 bases between. The CDR3 covers 15 residues. Germline V CDR1 and CDR2: SGHDT, YYEEEE.

This clone was detected once. The chain is built from TRBV27 and TRBJ2-1; 7 bases line up with TRBD2. Trimming cost V 5 bases and J 2 bases; bases outside gene matches: 9. CDR3 length equals 16 residues. Germline V gene data show CDR1 as MNHEY and CDR2 as SMNVEV (reference sequence). The CDR3 region has the DNA TGTGCCAGCAGTCTCGAGACTAGCTGGGCCTACAATGAGCAGTTCTTC. Protein product: CASSLETSWAYNEQFF.

The chain employs TRBV28 and TRBJ1-4; D not certain. This CDR3 spans 15 amino acids. Germline values: CDR1 MDHEN, CDR2 SYDVKM. V gave up 6 bases and J gave up 0 bases, with 11 bases separating them. The CDR3 sequence is CASRPRGATNEKLFF. The CDR3 DNA reads as TGTGCCAGCAGACCCCGCGGGGCAACTAATGAAAAACTGTTTTTT. Supplemented by reference TRBV28 and TRBJ1-4, the full variable domain reads DVKVTQSSRYLVKRTGEKVFLECVQDMDHENMFWYRQDPGLGLRLIYFSYDVKMKEKGDIPEGYSVSREKKERFSLILESASTNQTSMYLCASRPRGATNEKLFFGSGTQLSVL.

V is TRBV20-1 and J is TRBJ1-2; 8 bases match TRBD1. Trimming at V came to 3 bases and at J to 10 bases, leaving 4 bases not matched to a gene. Germline V gene sequence: CDR1 DFQATT, CDR2 SNEGSKA (reference sequence). The CDR3 is made up of 11 amino acids. The CDR3 spells CSARGQVVYTF. The CDR3 region has the DNA TGCAGTGCTAGGGGACAGGTAGTCTACACCTTC.

J is TRBJ2-6 and V is TRBV5-1; D call uncertain. Trimming cost V 1 base and J 0 bases, with 8 bases left between them. Germline assignment: CDR1 SGHRS and CDR2 YFSETQ. There are 16 residues in the CDR3. CDR3 nucleotide sequence: TGCGCCAGCAGCTTGATGGAACACTCTGGGGCCAACGTCCTGACTTTC. Amino acids: CASSLMEHSGANVLTF.

CDR3 residues: CSAGARPGQAFF. The DNA of the CDR3 is TGCAGCGCAGGAGCTCGGCCCGGGCAAGCTTTCTTT. The chain couples TRBV29-1 to TRBJ1-1; D unclear. Trimming pared 7 bases from V and 9 bases from J, leaving 18 bases between. Germline V gene sequence: CDR1 SQVTM, CDR2 ANQGSEA. The CDR3 is 12 amino acids.

This clone appeared once. This sequence joins TRBV18 and TRBJ2-5; TRBD2 aligns across 7 bases. V was clipped by 0 bases and J by 5 bases; unmatched bases: 0. The CDR3 is 13 amino acids. Germline assignment: CDR1 KGHSH and CDR2 LQKENI. CDR3 amino acids: CASSPPTSETQYF. In DNA, the CDR3 is TGTGCCAGCTCACCACCGACTAGCGAGACCCAGTACTTC.

This chain links TRBV7-9 with TRBJ2-7, with 8 positions matching TRBD2. CDR3 length: 14 residues. The junction had 4 bases not matched to a gene; V was cut back by 5 bases and J by 1 base. Germline V gene data show CDR1 as SEHNR and CDR2 as FQNEAQ (reference sequence). This chain's CDR3 is CASSGLAQSYEQYF. In DNA, the CDR3 is TGTGCCAGCAGCGGACTAGCCCAATCCTACGAGCAGTACTTC.